The 22 T cell receptor beta chains in this list originate from one sample, sequenced in a study of blood T cell repertoires in COVID-19. Assay used: immunoSEQ multiplex PCR; TCRdb lists only in-frame clones, some missing. The repertoire has some 190,000 clones, roughly three quarters of them found once; the top ten carry roughly 14%. Material: PBMCs or T cells enriched from blood (not recorded which). All receptors derive from a man aged 55 to 69 who had been exposed to COVID-19.

The chain has TRBV19 and TRBJ1-2, with a possible D match to TRBD1 (6 bases). CDR1 is LNHDA, CDR2 SQIVND, per germline (reference sequence). Trimming pared 6 bases from V and 0 bases from J, leaving 14 bases between. The CDR3 consists of 15 residues. In DNA form, the CDR3 reads TGTGCCAGTAGCCCCCCTGGACAGTCTAACTATGGCTACACCTTC. This encodes CASSPPGQSNYGYTF.

The chain is built from TRBV29-1 and TRBJ2-7, with TRBD1 as a possible D gene (5 bases). V lost 4 bases and J 7 bases, leaving 17 bases between the germline ends. The CDR3 runs 13 residues. CDR1 SQVTM and CDR2 ANQGSEA come from the germline V gene. The CDR3 protein is CSVADRFPWEQYF. Written as DNA, the CDR3 is TGCAGCGTTGCCGACAGATTCCCCTGGGAGCAGTACTTC.

The J gene is TRBJ2-3, the V gene TRBV27, with 9 bases identical to TRBD1. CDR1 MNHEY and CDR2 SMNVEV come from the germline V gene (reference sequence). V lost 7 bases and J lost 4; bases outside the gene matches: 9. The CDR3 is 15 amino acids. The CDR3 bases are TGTGCCAGCAACCTTGGGACAGGGTTGGCAGATACGCAGTATTTT. Protein product: CASNLGTGLADTQYF.

In DNA, the CDR3 is TGCGCCAGCAGCCTCCAAGCGGGAGGGGGAGATACGCAGTATTTT. The encoded protein is CASSLQAGGGDTQYF. The V call is TRBV5-1, the J call TRBJ2-3; 10 positions match TRBD2. J lost 5 bases, V lost 4 bases, and 7 bases had no gene match. Germline assignment: CDR1 SGHRS and CDR2 YFSETQ. The CDR3 runs to 15 residues.

The rearrangement joins TRBV4-1 to TRBJ2-7, with 11 bases that match TRBD2. With 4 bases clipped from V and 3 bases from J, the junction kept 5 bases outside the gene matches. The CDR3 totals 15 residues. Germline values: CDR1 MGHRA, CDR2 YSYEKL. The CDR3 spells CASSPQLAGDYEQYF. The CDR3, as DNA: TGCGCCAGCAGCCCCCAACTAGCGGGAGACTACGAGCAGTACTTC.

This rearrangement joins TRBV4-2 to TRBJ2-7; 8 bases fit TRBD1. The V gene end was trimmed by 2 bases and the J gene end by 3 bases; junction bases not matched to a gene: 6. The CDR3 consists of 15 residues. CDR1 and CDR2 from the germline V gene are LGHNA and YNFKEQ. The DNA for the CDR3 is TGTGCCAGCAGCCAAACCGGGACAGGTCGCTACGAGCAGTACTTC. Amino acid sequence: CASSQTGTGRYEQYF.

The V call is TRBV25-1, the J call TRBJ2-3; TRBD2 is a possible D gene (5 bases). The V end lost 4 bases, the J end lost 1 base, and 12 bases lay between the germline ends. The CDR3 is made up of 15 amino acids. CDR1 is MGHDK, CDR2 SYGVNS, per germline. CDR3 coding DNA: TGTGCCAGCAGTGCGACGGGAAGAGGCACAGATACGCAGTATTTT. As protein: CASSATGRGTDTQYF.

The V gene is TRBV12-3 or TRBV12-4, the J gene TRBJ1-1, with 7 bases fitting TRBD1. V gave up 3 bases and J gave up 6 bases; unmatched junction bases: 1. CDR3 length: 12 amino acids. The CDR3 region has the DNA TGTGCCAGCAGTTTCAGGGGGGCTGAAGCTTTCTTT. As protein: CASSFRGAEAFF.

The chain uses TRBV29-1 and TRBJ2-5; no clear D gene. The germline CDR1 and CDR2 sequences are SQVTM and ANQGSEA. Deletions cut 4 bases from V and 1 base from J, with 4 bases between. The CDR3 sequence is 11 residues long. The CDR3, as DNA: TGCAGCGTTGGTCGCCAAGAGACCCAGTACTTC. Protein product: CSVGRQETQYF. Variable domain in full (rest from reference TRBV29-1 and TRBJ2-5): SAVISQKPSRDICQRGTSLTIQCQVDSQVTMMFWYRQQPGQSLTLIATANQGSEATYESGFVIDKFPISRPNLTFSTLTVSNMSPEDSSIYLCSVGRQETQYFGPGTRLLVL.

The chain has TRBV7-8 and TRBJ2-5; 9 bases align to TRBD2. V shed 2 bases and J 1 base; nucleotides not matched to a gene: 5. The CDR3 covers 16 residues. CDR1 and CDR2 (germline): SGHVS, FQNEAQ. As DNA, the CDR3 is TGTGCCAGCAGCTTAAAGCTAGCGGGACCCCAAGAGACCCAGTACTTC. It is translated as CASSLKLAGPQETQYF.

V and J are TRBV5-1 and TRBJ1-4, with 7 positions matching TRBD1. With 4 bases clipped from V and 8 bases from J, the junction kept 14 bases outside the gene matches. The germline V gene encodes CDR1 SGHRS and CDR2 YFSETQ. This CDR3 comprises 16 residues. The CDR3 protein is CASSGHRGGYKEKLFF. For the CDR3, the DNA is TGCGCCAGCAGCGGGCACAGGGGAGGATACAAGGAAAAACTGTTTTTT.

The chain couples TRBV11-2 to TRBJ2-7; the match to TRBD2 covers 7 bases. CDR3 length: 14 residues. Germline CDR1 is SGHAT and CDR2 is FQNNGV. J lost 5 bases, V lost 1 base, and 5 bases had no gene match. CDR3 DNA: TGTGCCAGCAGCTTAGGGACTAGATCTGACGAGCAGTACTTC. Encoded protein: CASSLGTRSDEQYF.

The rearrangement links TRBV9 to TRBJ1-6; D is unclear. V lost 2 bases and J lost 9, with 21 bases in between. The CDR3 loop spans 17 amino acids. Germline V gene sequence: CDR1 SGDLS, CDR2 YYNGEE. The CDR3 region has the DNA TGTGCCAGCAGCGTTATAGCGGGCCTCCAGAGGGTTTCACCCCTCCACTTT. The encoded protein is CASSVIAGLQRVSPLHF. Together with reference TRBV9 and TRBJ1-6, the CDR3 gives the full variable domain: DSGVTQTPKHLITATGQRVTLRCSPRSGDLSVYWYQQSLDQGLQFLIQYYNGEERAKGNILERFSAQQFPDLHSELNLSSLELGDSALYFCASSVIAGLQRVSPLHFGNGTRLTVT.

The count of this clone is one. This chain uses TRBV10-2 with TRBJ2-1; TRBD1 matches 7 bases. CDR3 size: 11 residues. CDR1 WSHSY and CDR2 SAAADI come from the germline V gene. Trimming removed 6 bases from V and 14 bases from J; junction bases left unmatched: 7. CDR3 protein: CASRGQATEFF. Written as DNA, the CDR3 is TGCGCCAGCAGAGGACAGGCTACCGAGTTCTTC.

This clone was seen once. V usage is TRBV27 and J usage is TRBJ2-1; tentatively, D is TRBD2 (6 bases). With 4 bases removed from V and 7 bases from J, the gap between germline ends came to 14 bases. The germline V gene has CDR1 MNHEY and CDR2 SMNVEV (reference sequence). This CDR3 comprises 14 residues. CDR3 DNA: TGTGCCAGCAGTTGGGCTAGCGTTGATAATGAGCAGTTCTTC. Amino acids: CASSWASVDNEQFF.

V and J are TRBV2 and TRBJ1-2; TRBD1 is a possible D gene (5 bases). Trimming cost V 1 base and J 7 bases, with 16 bases left between them. Germline V gene lookup returns CDR1 SNHLY and CDR2 FYNNEI. The CDR3 extends over 15 amino acids. CDR3 nucleotides: TGTGCCAGCAGTGAAGTACGGGGGGGAATCTTTGGCTACACCTTC. Its translation: CASSEVRGGIFGYTF.

The V call is TRBV28, the J call TRBJ2-5; D gene ambiguous. V lost 3 bases and J lost 0, with 11 bases in between. There are 15 residues in the CDR3. Germline V gene data show CDR1 as MDHEN and CDR2 as SYDVKM. Here the CDR3 DNA reads TGTGCCAGCAGTTTCTCGCGGATCCACCAAGAGACCCAGTACTTC. It specifies CASSFSRIHQETQYF.

The chain employs TRBV27 and TRBJ2-7; perhaps TRBD2 as D (6 bases). The length of the CDR3 is 15 residues. Germline values: CDR1 MNHEY, CDR2 SMNVEV (reference sequence). Trimming shortened V by 0 bases and J by 2 bases, and 11 bases separated the two germline ends. The CDR3 is CASSLSSGGTYEQYF. CDR3 in DNA: TGTGCCAGCAGTTTATCGTCCGGGGGAACCTACGAGCAGTACTTC.

The rearrangement joins TRBV7-9 to TRBJ2-7, with 14 bases aligning to TRBD2. V was pared by 2 bases and J by 6 bases, with 6 bases of the junction left unmatched. Germline-derived CDR1 and CDR2 are SEHNR and FQNEAQ (reference sequence). The CDR3 runs to 16 residues. CDR3 loop: CASSLPGLAGEGEQYF. As DNA, the CDR3 is TGTGCCAGCAGCTTACCGGGACTAGCGGGAGAGGGCGAGCAGTACTTC.

V gene TRBV18 combines with J gene TRBJ2-7, with TRBD1 identical over 12 bases. The CDR3 length is 12 residues. The V gene's germline CDR1 is KGHSH and CDR2 LQKENI. V shed 2 bases, J shed 12 bases, and the junction held 2 bases outside the gene matches. CDR3 loop: CASSPGTGGSYF. In nucleotides, the CDR3 is TGTGCCAGCTCACCAGGGACAGGGGGCTCGTACTTC.

The chain has TRBV19 and TRBJ2-1, with D maybe TRBD1 (7 bases). Germline values: CDR1 LNHDA, CDR2 SQIVND (reference sequence). The V end lost 7 bases, the J end lost 9 bases, and 13 bases lay between the germline ends. The CDR3 loop spans 12 amino acids. The CDR3 region is CASNQGGGEQFF. Here the CDR3 DNA reads TGTGCCAGTAATCAGGGGGGTGGTGAGCAGTTCTTC.

The chain is built from TRBV24-1 and TRBJ1-1, with D unresolved. The CDR3 is made up of 14 amino acids. Trimming removed 6 bases from V and 4 bases from J, with 14 bases in between. Germline CDR1 KGHDR, CDR2 SFDVKD. The CDR3 DNA reads TGTGCCACCAGTCGGTCCCCTTTGGTCACTGAAGCTTTCTTT. Encoded protein: CATSRSPLVTEAFF.